The next 11 T cell receptor beta chains were all read from a single sample in a study of blood T cell repertoires in COVID-19. This table comes from immunoSEQ multiplex PCR, and its TCRdb copy is limited to in-frame clones, with some not included. The data contain some 100,000 clones, 80% to 95% of them singletons. Sequencing was performed on peripheral blood. The receptors derive from a man between 65 and 85 years old with acute or convalescent COVID-19.

The chain combines TRBV3-1 (or the pseudogene TRBV3-2) with TRBJ2-3; D perhaps matches TRBD2 (5 bases). The germline gives CDR1 LGHDT, CDR2 YNNKEL (reference sequence). V lost 2 bases and J 6 bases, leaving 9 bases between the germline ends. This CDR3 has 13 amino acids. The DNA of the CDR3 is TGTGCCAGCAGCCAAACGGAGCGGGATACGCAGTATTTT. This codes for CASSQTERDTQYF.

The chain carries TRBV11-2 and TRBJ1-1; a possible D gene is TRBD1 (5 bases). V lost 3 bases and J 7 bases, leaving 6 bases between the germline ends. Per the germline V gene, CDR1 is SGHAT and CDR2 is FQNNGV. CDR3 size: 11 residues. The CDR3 here is CASSLQGEAFF. In DNA, the CDR3 is TGTGCCAGCAGCTTGCAGGGTGAAGCTTTCTTT.

The J gene is TRBJ1-2, the V gene TRBV28; D call uncertain. CDR3 length: 12 residues. Germline CDR1 MDHEN, CDR2 SYDVKM. The V end lost 3 bases, the J end lost 8 bases, and 10 bases lay between the germline ends. In nucleotides, the CDR3 is TGTGCCAGCAGTTTTAGGCTGGAGGGCTACACCTTC. The encoded protein is CASSFRLEGYTF.

The rearrangement joins TRBV4-2 to TRBJ1-1; D might be TRBD1 (5 bases). Germline V gene data show CDR1 as LGHNA and CDR2 as YNFKEQ. V was cut by 0 bases and J by 11 bases, with 10 bases left in between. CDR3 length: 12 amino acids. The CDR3 is CASSQDRDSAFF. CDR3 nucleotide sequence: TGTGCCAGCAGCCAAGATCGGGACTCTGCTTTCTTT.

This sequence joins TRBV5-6 and TRBJ1-2; 7 bases map to TRBD1. This CDR3 region has 13 residues. Germline assignment: CDR1 SGHDT and CDR2 YYEEEE. Trimming at V came to 4 bases and at J to 4 bases, leaving 4 bases not matched to a gene. The CDR3 region is CASSKDRLYGYTF. In DNA form, the CDR3 reads TGTGCCAGCAGCAAGGACAGGCTCTATGGCTACACCTTC.

The chain couples TRBV27 to TRBJ2-7; tentatively, D is TRBD2 (5 bases). The V end lost 2 bases, the J end lost 2 bases, and 25 bases lay between the germline ends. The CDR3 totals 19 residues. Germline V gives CDR1 MNHEY, CDR2 SMNVEV (reference sequence). The CDR3 is CASSLVAGVRGSHPYEQYF. CDR3 coding DNA: TGTGCCAGCAGTTTAGTTGCCGGTGTTCGAGGGAGCCACCCCTACGAGCAGTACTTC.

This CDR3 is CATPRGNTGELFF. The CDR3 coding sequence is TGTGCCACTCCCCGGGGGAACACCGGGGAGCTGTTTTTT. This rearrangement joins TRBV19 to TRBJ2-2, with D possibly matching TRBD2 (5 bases). V was clipped by 10 bases and J by 1 base, with 10 bases between them. Germline CDR1 LNHDA, CDR2 SQIVND (reference sequence). The CDR3 totals 13 residues.

The chain couples TRBV19 to TRBJ2-7, with TRBD1 matching over 10 bases. CDR3 length: 16 amino acids. The V gene's germline CDR1 is LNHDA and CDR2 SQIVND (reference sequence). V trimming: 6 bases; J trimming: 1 base; junction bases outside the gene matches: 9. For the CDR3, the DNA is TGTGCCAGTAGACCCATGGGGGGACAGGGGTCCTACGAGCAGTACTTC. It is translated as CASRPMGGQGSYEQYF.

The chain employs TRBV10-3 and TRBJ1-3; D is perhaps TRBD1 (5 bases). V lost 4 bases to trimming and J lost 0 bases, with 10 bases between them. Germline CDR1 is ENHRY and CDR2 is SYGVKD. The length of the CDR3 is 15 residues. CDR3 in DNA: TGTGCCATCAGTGGGGGCGGGAACTCTGGAAACACCATATATTTT. This encodes CAISGGGNSGNTIYF.

The chain links TRBV6-5 to TRBJ1-2; no clear D. Trimming took off 7 bases at V and 8 bases at J, with 17 bases between the two ends. This CDR3 has 13 residues. Germline V gene data show CDR1 as MNHEY and CDR2 as SVGAGI. CDR3 amino acids: CASTSMNGWGYTF. The CDR3 nucleotides are TGTGCCAGCACTTCGATGAACGGTTGGGGCTACACCTTC.

The gene calls are TRBV2 and TRBJ2-1, with 7 bases lining up with TRBD2. The germline gives CDR1 SNHLY, CDR2 FYNNEI. The CDR3 extends over 15 amino acids. V was pared by 4 bases and J by 7 bases, with 10 bases of the junction left unmatched. The CDR3 DNA sequence: TGTGCCAGCAGTGGGGGGACTAATTTTAAGAATGAGCAGTTCTTC. It translates to CASSGGTNFKNEQFF.